These 6 T cell receptor beta chains originate from one sample sequenced in a study of breast tumors, draining lymph nodes, adjacent tissues. Axillary draining lymph nodes of breast cancer patients supplied the node samples. Each CDR3 protein is one row after TCRdb ran MiXCR on the multiplex PCR reads. This sample carries around 130,000 distinct CDR3 sequences, 15% to 20% of them seen once, and the ten largest clones take more than 3%. The sequenced sample was axillary lymph node tissue. The receptor set was obtained from a female donor with breast cancer. Some clones in this sample may be carry-over from other donors' samples.

The table lists this clonotype with many counts. The rearrangement joins TRBV10-3 to TRBJ2-3; D unclear. V lost 3 bases and J 8 bases, leaving 12 bases between the germline ends. Germline loops: CDR1 ENHRY, CDR2 SYGVKD. The CDR3 extends over 13 amino acids. The DNA of the CDR3 is TGTGCCATCAGTGAAGGAGACATCAGTACGCAGTATTTT. Translated, it gives CAISEGDISTQYF.

This clonotype was counted many times. The chain couples TRBV7-3 to TRBJ2-6; D remains ambiguous. Trimming took off 1 base at V and 2 bases at J, with 3 bases between the two ends. The CDR3 has 14 amino acids. Germline CDR1 SGHTA, CDR2 FQGTGA. The CDR3 region has the DNA TGTGCCAGCAGCTTAATAGCTGGGGCCAACGTCCTGACTTTC. Its translation: CASSLIAGANVLTF. The variable domain in full, with the rest retrieved from reference TRBV7-3 and TRBJ2-6, is GAGVSQTPSNKVTEKGKYVELRCDPISGHTALYWYRQSLGQGPEFLIYFQGTGAADDSGLPNDRFFAVRPEGSVSTLKIQRTERGDSAVYLCASSLIAGANVLTFGAGSRLTVL.

This clonotype was observed many times. The V gene is TRBV20-1, the J gene TRBJ2-3, with 11 bases matching TRBD2. The CDR3 covers 14 residues. Germline-derived CDR1 and CDR2 are DFQATT and SNEGSKA (reference sequence). Trimming removed 3 bases from V and 4 bases from J; junction bases left unmatched: 3. In nucleotides, the CDR3 is TGCAGTGCTAGCTATAGCGGGGGGGCAGATACGCAGTATTTT. It specifies CSASYSGGADTQYF.

The chain couples TRBV20-1 to TRBJ1-5; 8 nucleotides agree with TRBD1. Germline values: CDR1 DFQATT, CDR2 SNEGSKA (reference sequence). This CDR3 comprises 15 residues. J was trimmed by 2 bases and V by 1 base; bases with no gene match: 4. The CDR3 loop reads CSARARQGCNQPQHF. DNA for the CDR3: TGCAGTGCTAGAGCCCGACAGGGGTGCAATCAGCCCCAGCATTTT.

At least ten counts were recorded for this clonotype. The gene calls are TRBV2 and TRBJ2-7; a weak D match, TRBD2 (6 bases). The CDR3 is 13 amino acids. Germline CDR1 reads SNHLY; CDR2 reads FYNNEI. The V end was cut by 4 bases, the J end by 5 bases, with 12 bases between. CDR3 sequence (DNA): TGTGCCAGCAGTGGGCAGGGAGGAAACGAGCAGTACTTC. This encodes CASSGQGGNEQYF.

Notes on this clonotype: A much larger clone lies a single base off, so this may be a read error. V gene TRBV14 combines with J gene TRBJ2-5; 8 nucleotides agree with TRBD1. Per the germline V gene, CDR1 is SGHDN and CDR2 is FVKESK. Trimming removed 5 bases from V and 0 bases from J; junction bases left unmatched: 23. The CDR3 consists of 21 residues. This chain's CDR3 is CASSCRTGQGQVLGDQETQYF. In DNA, the CDR3 is TGTGCCAGCAGCTGCCGGACAGGGCAGGGTCAAGTGCTGGGGGACCAAGAGACCCAGTACTTC.